The T cell receptor (beta chain) under discussion was sequenced for a study of blood T cell repertoires in COVID-19. As for the study in general: COVID-19 samples collected from the United States, Italy and Spain covered acute and convalescent phases. In each case, the material was cDNA or gDNA derived from T cells, B-cell-depleted T cells, or PBMCs.

The CDR3 covers 16 residues. V lost 5 bases, J lost 4 bases, and 9 bases stayed unmatched. Per the germline V gene, CDR1 is PRHDT and CDR2 is FYEKMQ (reference sequence). Authors' methods: Researchers report that nucleated cell counts were estimated from reference gene primer amplification. The table came from immunoSEQ multiplex PCR; TCRdb's copy has only in-frame clones and leaves some out. Clone size and the V and J calls come from that table; the DNA yielded D and trimming. Here the sample spans some 110,000 clones, about four fifths being singletons. This clone was seen repeatedly, ten times or more.

This receptor was taken from a woman of 80 years or more with active or convalescent COVID-19. The source material was peripheral blood. This chain links TRBV13 with TRBJ2-7; 12 bases align to TRBD2. Here the CDR3 DNA reads TGTGCCAGCAGCCCCTCGCCTAGCGGGGGGGCTTACGAGCAGTACTTC. Its protein is CASSPSPSGGAYEQYF.